The 27 T cell receptor beta chains reported below all come from one sample, sequenced in a study of blood T cell repertoires in COVID-19. Clones were sequenced by immunoSEQ multiplex PCR, and TCRdb holds only the in-frame ones, with some missing. Of some 170,000 clones listed, over 60% are singletons. The sample taken for sequencing was peripheral blood. These receptors originate from a man aged 55 to 70 with acute or convalescent COVID-19.

The V call is TRBV5-4, the J call TRBJ1-1; 7 positions agree with TRBD1. V lost 2 bases and J lost 2; bases outside the gene matches: 12. The CDR3 consists of 17 residues. Germline-derived CDR1 and CDR2 are SGHNT and YYREEE (reference sequence). CDR3 region: CASSFPYLAGGNTEAFF. As DNA, the CDR3 is TGTGCCAGCAGCTTCCCGTATTTGGCAGGGGGAAACACTGAAGCTTTCTTT.

The chain employs TRBV30 and TRBJ1-1; tentatively, D is TRBD1 (6 bases). The CDR3 length is 11 residues. Germline CDR1 reads GTSNPN; CDR2 reads SVGIG (reference sequence). Trimming took 1 base from V and 14 from J, leaving 14 bases between them. The CDR3 DNA reads TGTGCCTGGAGTGGGGGGCGGCTGAGGTTCTTT. Translated: CAWSGGRLRFF.

This clone was recorded many times. V and J are TRBV6-2 or TRBV6-3 and TRBJ2-5; 7 nucleotides agree with TRBD2. The trim removed 3 bases at V and 3 bases at J, leaving 13 bases unmatched. Per germline, CDR1 MNHEY and CDR2 SVGEGT. The CDR3 has 17 amino acids. DNA for the CDR3: TGTGCCAGCAGTTATGTTCTGGGCTATGGGGGGGAAGAGACCCAGTACTTC. Protein product: CASSYVLGYGGEETQYF.

The CDR3: CASSLGQGNSPLHF. The CDR3 DNA reads TGTGCCAGCTCACTGGGACAGGGGAATTCACCCCTCCACTTT. The genes are TRBV18 and TRBJ1-6; 10 bases are shared with TRBD1. Germline V CDR1 and CDR2: KGHSH, LQKENI. There are 14 residues in the CDR3. Trimming removed 4 bases from V and 7 bases from J; junction bases left unmatched: 1.

This chain connects TRBV24-1 to TRBJ2-1; D unresolved. V was trimmed by 0 bases and J by 0 bases, leaving 8 bases between them. CDR3 size: 16 residues. Germline-derived CDR1 and CDR2 are KGHDR and SFDVKD. Written as DNA, the CDR3 is TGTGCCACCAGTGATTTGGCGGATAGCTCCTACAATGAGCAGTTCTTC. Translation gives CATSDLADSSYNEQFF.

The J gene is TRBJ2-1, the V gene TRBV4-3; 11 bases match TRBD2. CDR1 and CDR2 (germline): LGHNA, YSLEER. The CDR3 is 15 residues long. Losses at the gene ends were 8 bases for V and 10 bases for J; bases not matched to a gene: 13. For the CDR3, the DNA is TGCGCCAGCTCCCACCTTGGGCTAGCGGGGGGCGAGCAGTTCTTC. Translating it yields CASSHLGLAGGEQFF.

The J gene is TRBJ1-5, the V gene TRBV6-2 or TRBV6-3; 7 bases are a match to TRBD1. CDR1 and CDR2 from the germline V gene are MNHEY and SVGEGT. With 5 bases clipped from V and 0 bases from J, the junction kept 1 base outside the gene matches. The CDR3 has 14 amino acids. The CDR3 protein is CASSGQASNQPQHF. The DNA of the CDR3 is TGTGCCAGCAGTGGACAGGCTAGCAATCAGCCCCAGCATTTT.

The chain carries TRBV18 and TRBJ2-5, with TRBD1 identical over 8 bases. From germline, CDR1 is KGHSH and CDR2 LQKENI. J lost 4 bases, V lost 5 bases, and 6 bases had no gene match. The CDR3 length is 14 residues. The CDR3 sequence: CASSTLDRGETQYF. DNA for the CDR3: TGTGCCAGCTCAACCTTAGACAGGGGAGAGACCCAGTACTTC.

CDR3: CASSPLGIHGETQYF. For the CDR3, the DNA is TGTGCCAGCAGCCCTCTCGGGATCCACGGAGAGACCCAGTACTTC. V is TRBV7-3 and J is TRBJ2-5, with D possibly matching TRBD2 (5 bases). The V end lost 5 bases, the J end lost 4 bases, and 17 bases lay between the germline ends. The CDR3 is 15 residues long. Germline V CDR1 and CDR2: SGHTA, FQGTGA.

The chain couples TRBV6-1 to TRBJ2-7; D possibly corresponds to TRBD1 (5 bases). The germline CDR1 and CDR2 sequences are MNHNS and SASEGT. V was trimmed by 0 bases and J by 6 bases, leaving 12 bases between them. The CDR3 extends over 14 amino acids. CDR3 DNA sequence: TGTGCCAGCAGTGAAGCAGGGGCGGCACGCGAGCAGTACTTC. This gives the protein CASSEAGAAREQYF.

CDR3 sequence reads: CAWMRGVGYTF. DNA for the CDR3: TGTGCCTGGATGCGGGGAGTAGGGTACACCTTC. The gene calls are TRBV30 and TRBJ1-2; no clear D gene. Germline CDR1 GTSNPN, CDR2 SVGIG (reference sequence). The CDR3 is 11 residues long. V was trimmed by 4 bases and J by 11 bases, leaving 14 bases between them. Combining the CDR3 with reference TRBV30 and TRBJ1-2 gives the whole variable domain SQTIHQWPATLVQPVGSPLSLECTVEGTSNPNLYWYRQAAGRGLQLLFYSVGIGQISSEVPQNLSASRPQDRQFILSSKKLLLSDSGFYLCAWMRGVGYTFGSGTRLTVV.

The V and J genes are TRBV9 and TRBJ1-2, with TRBD1 matching over 7 bases. The CDR3 has 15 amino acids. J was trimmed by 8 bases and V by 0 bases; bases with no gene match: 10. Germline loops: CDR1 SGDLS, CDR2 YYNGEE. The CDR3 is CASSVGVGQSGGYTF. The CDR3 DNA is TGTGCCAGCAGCGTAGGGGTGGGACAGTCTGGCGGCTACACCTTC.

This clone was picked up one time. This sequence joins TRBV5-1 and TRBJ1-2; TRBD1 matches at 10 bases. Germline CDR1 is SGHRS and CDR2 is YFSETQ. The length of the CDR3 is 14 residues. V trimming: 3 bases; J trimming: 4 bases; junction bases outside the gene matches: 3. CDR3: CASSWDRGSYGYTF. In DNA form, the CDR3 reads TGCGCCAGCAGCTGGGACAGGGGAAGCTATGGCTACACCTTC. Drawing the rest from reference TRBV5-1 and TRBJ1-2, the complete variable domain is KAGVTQTPRYLIKTRGQQVTLSCSPISGHRSVSWYQQTPGQGLQFLFEYFSETQRNKGNFPGRFSGRQFSNSRSEMNVSTLELGDSALYLCASSWDRGSYGYTFGSGTRLTVV.

The chain joins TRBV14 to TRBJ1-1, with 7 positions matching TRBD1. Germline V CDR1 and CDR2: SGHDN, FVKESK. J gave up 5 bases and V 0 bases, and 21 bases lay outside the gene matches. This CDR3 has 20 residues. The CDR3 DNA is TGTGCCAGCAGCCAAGAACACGAGAAGATACAAACAGGGGCTCGAACTGAAGCTTTCTTT. This gives the protein CASSQEHEKIQTGARTEAFF.

This chain connects TRBV27 to TRBJ1-2; D is uncertain. The length of the CDR3 is 14 residues. Trimming left V 3 bases short and J 4 bases short, with 12 bases between. The germline gives CDR1 MNHEY, CDR2 SMNVEV (reference sequence). CDR3 protein: CASSFRERGYGYTF. The CDR3 bases are TGTGCCAGCAGTTTCCGGGAAAGAGGCTATGGCTACACCTTC.

The chain links TRBV5-4 to TRBJ1-6; TRBD1 matches at 8 bases. Trimming at V came to 4 bases and at J to 6 bases, leaving 3 bases not matched to a gene. Germline loops: CDR1 SGHNT, CDR2 YYREEE (reference sequence). This CDR3 spans 14 amino acids. DNA of the CDR3: TGTGCCAGCAGCCCTGACAGGGGTAATTCACCCCTCCACTTT. Its protein is CASSPDRGNSPLHF.

V and J are TRBV7-2 and TRBJ1-5; D not certain. This CDR3 is 12 amino acids long. The V end lost 4 bases, the J end lost 4 bases, and 5 bases lay between the germline ends. CDR1 and CDR2 from the germline V gene are SGHTA and FQGNSA. The CDR3: CASSSQNQPQHF. CDR3 coding DNA: TGTGCCAGCAGCTCACAAAATCAGCCCCAGCATTTT. Full variable domain (outside the CDR3, taken from reference TRBV7-2 and TRBJ1-5): GAGVSQSPSNKVTEKGKDVELRCDPISGHTALYWYRQSLGQGLEFLIYFQGNSAPDKSGLPSDRFSAERTGGSVSTLTIQRTQQEDSAVYLCASSSQNQPQHFGDGTRLSIL.

The V call is TRBV6-1, the J call TRBJ2-7; D is possibly TRBD1 (6 bases). The CDR3 covers 14 residues. Trimming stripped 3 bases from V and 0 bases from J, with 9 bases between. Looked up from germline, CDR1 is MNHNS and CDR2 is SASEGT. CDR3 bases: TGTGCCAGCAGTGAGGACAGTAGCTCCTACGAGCAGTACTTC. This codes for CASSEDSSSYEQYF.

The V call is TRBV28, the J call TRBJ1-3; TRBD1 matches at 8 bases. Germline lookup yields CDR1 MDHEN and CDR2 SYDVKM. This CDR3 has 15 amino acids. V shed 6 bases, J shed 2 bases, and the junction held 6 bases outside the gene matches. CDR3 loop: CASSRTGSAGNTIYF. The DNA for the CDR3 is TGTGCCAGCAGCAGGACAGGGAGTGCTGGAAACACCATATATTTT.

This CDR3 is CAIRRAGLASGEQYF. The CDR3 DNA reads TGTGCCATCAGAAGAGCGGGACTAGCTTCGGGGGAGCAGTACTTC. The rearrangement uses TRBV10-3 and TRBJ2-7, with TRBD2 matching over 9 bases. Germline assignment: CDR1 ENHRY and CDR2 SYGVKD. Trimming at V came to 6 bases and at J to 7 bases, leaving 13 bases not matched to a gene. This CDR3 is built from 15 residues.

The chain combines TRBV5-6 with TRBJ2-3; TRBD2 is a possible D gene (5 bases). The germline CDR1 and CDR2 sequences are SGHDT and YYEEEE. V shed 3 bases and J shed 5 bases, with 13 bases lying between them. CDR3 size: 14 residues. The CDR3 is CASSSLGREDTQYF. CDR3 sequence (DNA): TGTGCCAGCAGCTCGTTGGGCCGGGAAGATACGCAGTATTTT.

The chain employs TRBV3-1 (or the pseudogene TRBV3-2) and TRBJ1-2; 9 bases fit TRBD1. Losses at the gene ends were 1 base for V and 0 bases for J; bases not matched to a gene: 9. The germline CDR1 and CDR2 sequences are LGHDT and YNNKEL (reference sequence). This CDR3 has 18 residues. The CDR3 here is CASSQGRRQGVTNYGYTF. The CDR3 DNA is TGTGCCAGCAGCCAAGGGAGGAGACAGGGGGTCACTAACTATGGCTACACCTTC.

The chain has TRBV19 and TRBJ1-2; D not resolved. The CDR3 is made up of 11 amino acids. The V end lost 8 bases, the J end lost 4 bases, and 8 bases lay between the germline ends. CDR1 LNHDA and CDR2 SQIVND come from the germline V gene (reference sequence). CDR3 in DNA: TGTGCCAGTCGGGAGGCCTATGGCTACACCTTC. Its protein is CASREAYGYTF.

The CDR3 DNA reads as TGTGCCAGTACCAGGGGTTCCGTTAATCAGCCCCAGCATTTT. It specifies CASTRGSVNQPQHF. This chain uses TRBV19 with TRBJ1-5, with D possibly matching TRBD1 (6 bases). From germline, CDR1 is LNHDA and CDR2 SQIVND (reference sequence). This CDR3 contains 14 residues. Trimming took 7 bases from V and 4 from J, leaving 14 bases between them.

A single count supports this clone. V gene TRBV7-9 combines with J gene TRBJ2-7; 9 nucleotides match TRBD1. V lost 4 bases to trimming and J lost 7 bases; unmatched junction nucleotides: 8. Germline assignment: CDR1 SEHNR and CDR2 FQNEAQ (reference sequence). The CDR3 consists of 14 residues. CDR3 DNA: TGTGCCAGCAGCTACCGGGACAGGGCGAGGGAGCAGTACTTC. It codes for CASSYRDRAREQYF.

The V and J genes are TRBV2 and TRBJ1-6; D might be TRBD1 (5 bases). CDR1 is SNHLY, CDR2 FYNNEI, per germline. The CDR3 sequence is 18 residues long. The V and J ends lost 3 bases and 5 bases respectively, with 20 bases between them. The CDR3 coding sequence is TGTGCCAGCAGTGAGGGGGAGGGGCTGGGGACCGATAATTCACCCCTCCACTTT. It yields the protein CASSEGEGLGTDNSPLHF.

The rearrangement links TRBV28 to TRBJ2-7; D is possibly TRBD1 (6 bases). Germline V gives CDR1 MDHEN, CDR2 SYDVKM. V was cut by 4 bases and J by 2 bases, with 18 bases left in between. The CDR3 is 16 amino acids. The CDR3 loop reads CASSSPGQIIPYEQYF. The CDR3 DNA reads TGTGCCAGCAGTTCTCCGGGACAAATTATCCCCTACGAGCAGTACTTC.